The rows below give T cell receptor beta chains drawn from one sample of a study of T cells after yellow fever vaccination. TCRdb passed the 5' RACE reads through MiXCR, listing each CDR3 protein once. The table has roughly 160,000 distinct CDR3 sequences, around 7% seen once; the top ten hold approximately 2.5%. The material was CD4+ T cells sorted from PBMCs, obtained roughly 5 days after the first yellow fever vaccination. These receptors originate from a man aged 18 to 35 who received the YFV17D yellow fever vaccine. Both conserved end residues are part of each CDR3. Each record gives: J gene, D gene, V gene, clone size, CDR3 protein, CDR3 DNA. The D gene is left open where the match is weak. Clone size is stated in some rows and not others, as once, few, many or a class when expanded.

TRBJ1-2 - TRBV19 few CASSIIDGPNYGYTF TGTGCCAGTAGTATTATTGACGGACCTAACTATGGCTACACCTTC
TRBJ2-7 - TRBV7-9 few CASSSGPGGQYF TGTGCCAGCAGCTCCGGTCCCGGGGGGCAGTACTTC
TRBJ1-2 TRBD1 TRBV12-3/TRBV12-4 few CASSRDRYSAGYTF TGTGCCAGCAGCCGGGACAGGTATTCAGCTGGCTACACCTTC
TRBJ1-1 - TRBV4-2 - CASSPWDYTYTEAFF TGTGCCAGCAGCCCTTGGGACTACACTTACACTGAAGCTTTCTTT
TRBJ1-1 TRBD1 TRBV20-1 few CSAPKNRGDYEAFF TGCAGTGCTCCAAAGAACAGGGGGGACTATGAAGCTTTCTTT
TRBJ1-5 TRBD1 TRBV19 - CASTRTGFNQPQHF TGTGCCAGTACCAGGACAGGGTTCAATCAGCCCCAGCATTTT
TRBJ2-2 - TRBV6-4 - CASSDDEENGELFF TGTGCCAGCAGTGACGACGAAGAAAACGGGGAGCTGTTTTTT
TRBJ2-7 - TRBV6-5 many CASSYSRALYEQYF TGTGCCAGCAGTTACAGCAGAGCTCTCTACGAGCAGTACTTC
TRBJ2-2 - TRBV9 many CASSATATNTGELFF TGTGCCAGCAGCGCGACTGCAACTAACACCGGGGAGCTGTTTTTT
TRBJ2-5 TRBD2 TRBV5-1 few CASSTGGEETQYF TGCGCCAGCAGCACCGGGGGGGAAGAGACCCAGTACTTC
TRBJ1-2 - TRBV9 many CASSLRAGSSGYTF TGTGCCAGCAGCCTCCGGGCCGGCTCCTCTGGCTACACCTTC
TRBJ2-6 - TRBV27 - CASSLRGESRIRGPSGANVLTF TGTGCCAGCAGTTTAAGGGGGGAAAGCCGAATAAGGGGTCCCTCTGGGGCCAACGTCCTGACTTTC